Included here is one T cell receptor (beta chain) sequence, with context. The data derive from a study of blood T cell repertoires in COVID-19. Looking at the study overall: Both acute and convalescent COVID-19 samples were obtained from the United States, Italy and Spain. From T cells, B-cell-depleted T cells, or PBMCs came the material, which was cDNA or gDNA.

V lost 0 bases and J 5 bases, leaving 20 bases between the germline ends. CDR3 length: 17 residues. The authors' processing: Reference gene primers were amplified, and this amplification served to estimate nucleated cell counts. The assay was immunoSEQ multiplex PCR, and TCRdb's table has in-frame clones only and misses some. V and J calls and clone size follow that table, whereas D and trimming were derived from the DNA. The table lists under 250,000 clones, over 75% of them singletons, with about 7.4% in the top ten. The chain is built from TRBV23-1 and TRBJ2-7, with a tentative D call TRBD1 (5 bases). TRBV23-1 qualifies as an ORF whose function is uncertain. Sequencing was performed on peripheral blood. The sequence came from a woman of 80 years or more with acute or convalescent COVID-19. In DNA, the CDR3 is TGCGCCAGCAGTCAATCTGTCGGGTCCGGTAAGGGGAACGAGCAGTACTTC. This gives the protein CASSQSVGSGKGNEQYF.